The 26 T cell receptor beta chains presented below share a single source sample, sequenced in a study of blood T cell repertoires in COVID-19. The assay was immunoSEQ multiplex PCR, and TCRdb's table has in-frame clones only and misses some. This sample has 130,000 to 150,000 clones, with about 88% found just once. The sequenced material came from peripheral blood. The receptors derive from a human donor with acute or convalescent COVID-19. The donor label of this sample is uncertain.

V usage is TRBV27 and J usage is TRBJ2-7; 7 bases agree with TRBD1. This CDR3 is 15 amino acids long. Germline values: CDR1 MNHEY, CDR2 SMNVEV (reference sequence). V dropped 3 bases and J dropped 3; count of bases not matched to a gene: 8. DNA for the CDR3: TGTGCCAGCAGTTTTTCGTCAGGGGGAAGCTACGAGCAGTACTTC. It encodes CASSFSSGGSYEQYF.

The chain is built from TRBV15 and TRBJ1-3, with D uncertain. Trimming stripped 1 base from V and 0 bases from J, with 10 bases between. The V gene's germline CDR1 is LNHNV and CDR2 YYDKDF (reference sequence). CDR3 length equals 16 residues. The CDR3 here is CATSRGSEDSGNTIYF. CDR3 nucleotides: TGTGCCACCAGCAGAGGGTCTGAGGACTCTGGAAACACCATATATTTT.

The V call is TRBV5-6, the J call TRBJ1-3; D uncertain. The CDR3 loop spans 16 amino acids. Between the trimmed V and J ends, which lost 0 bases and 3 bases, there was a span of 13 bases. The germline CDR1 and CDR2 sequences are SGHDT and YYEEEE. The CDR3 reads CASSLGPNRVGNTIYF. CDR3 DNA sequence: TGTGCCAGCAGCTTGGGACCGAACCGGGTTGGAAACACCATATATTTT.

This clone was recorded a few times. The chain links TRBV28 to TRBJ1-1, with D unresolved. The CDR3 consists of 14 residues. V shed 3 bases and J shed 1 base, with 9 bases lying between them. Germline values: CDR1 MDHEN, CDR2 SYDVKM. DNA for the CDR3: TGTGCCAGCAGTTTCTCACAGTCGAACACTGAAGCTTTCTTT. This gives the protein CASSFSQSNTEAFF.

The chain couples TRBV18 to TRBJ1-4, with a possible D match to TRBD1 (5 bases). The CDR3 is made up of 19 amino acids. Trimming took 1 base from V and 0 from J, leaving 18 bases between them. CDR1 and CDR2 from the germline V gene are KGHSH and LQKENI. The CDR3 nucleotides read TGTGCCAGCTCACCACAGGGGCCCGCGTTAACGGCAACTAATGAAAAACTGTTTTTT. Its protein product is CASSPQGPALTATNEKLFF.

Concerning this clone itself: A junction boundary mismatches the germline segment, possibly from a read error. The rearrangement links TRBV7-7 to TRBJ2-5; 9 positions match TRBD2. The CDR3 length is 16 residues. CDR1 and CDR2 (germline): SSHAT, FNYEAQ (reference sequence). CDR3 sequence reads: CASSLGLAGNQETQYF. The CDR3, as DNA: TGTGCTAGCAGCCTAGGCCTAGCGGGGAACCAAGAGACCCAGTACTTC. Full variable domain (remainder filled in from reference TRBV7-7 and TRBJ2-5): GAGVSQSPRYKVTKRGQDVTLRCDPISSHATLYWYQQALGQGPEFLTYFNYEAQPDKSGLPSDRFSAERPEGSISTLTIQRTEQRDSAMYRCASSLGLAGNQETQYFGPGTRLLVL.

The CDR3 region has the DNA TGTGCCAGCAGCTTAGAGGTAGGGGCTCGAGCTTTCTTT. Protein: CASSLEVGARAFF. The chain couples TRBV11-2 to TRBJ1-1; a possible D gene is TRBD1 (5 bases). Trimming took off 0 bases at V and 10 bases at J, with 12 bases between the two ends. This CDR3 region has 13 residues. In germline, CDR1 is SGHAT, CDR2 FQNNGV.

This clone has only one observation. The chain links TRBV21-1 to TRBJ1-6. TRBV21-1 is listed as a pseudogene. The CDR3 runs to 17 residues. The CDR3 loop reads CASSKFQGENYNSPLHF. In DNA form, the CDR3 reads TGTGCCAGCAGCAAGTTCCAAGGAGAAAACTATAATTCACCCCTCCACTTT.

This chain links TRBV10-3 with TRBJ2-7, with D tentatively TRBD2 (5 bases). This CDR3 comprises 15 residues. Germline assignment: CDR1 ENHRY and CDR2 SYGVKD. V lost 0 bases and J 0 bases, leaving 9 bases between the germline ends. This chain's CDR3 is CAISESRAGSYEQYF. Written as DNA, the CDR3 is TGTGCCATCAGTGAGTCGCGGGCAGGCTCCTACGAGCAGTACTTC.

The V and J genes are TRBV27 and TRBJ2-4; D is perhaps TRBD1 (7 bases). The CDR3 is made up of 14 amino acids. V was clipped by 1 base and J by 8 bases, with 12 bases between them. CDR1 is MNHEY and CDR2 is SMNVEV in the germline V gene (reference sequence). CDR3 DNA: TGTGCCAGCAGTTTATTCCGCAGGGGGGACATTCAGTACTTC. It is translated as CASSLFRRGDIQYF.

This clone occurred a few times. The V gene is TRBV4-3, the J gene TRBJ2-7, with no clear D. This CDR3 spans 13 amino acids. The ends were cut back, 1 base at V and 2 bases at J, with 6 bases in the middle. CDR1 and CDR2 (germline): LGHNA, YSLEER. The DNA for the CDR3 is TGCGCCAGCAGCCAAGGCCGAGCCTACGAGCAGTACTTC. Its translation is CASSQGRAYEQYF.

Points on this clone: Other DNA sequences in the sample encode the same CDR3. V is TRBV6-4 and J is TRBJ1-1; 7 nucleotides line up with TRBD1. V was pared by 6 bases and J by 1 base, with 2 bases of the junction left unmatched. The germline V gene encodes CDR1 MRHNA and CDR2 SNTAGT. This CDR3 has 13 amino acids. CDR3 in DNA: TGTGCCAGCAGGCGGACAGGGAACACTGAAGCTTTCTTT. Its protein product is CASRRTGNTEAFF.

This chain connects TRBV30 to TRBJ1-4; 10 bases agree with TRBD1. With 2 bases clipped from V and 8 bases from J, the junction kept 5 bases outside the gene matches. The CDR3 is 14 amino acids. Per germline, CDR1 GTSNPN and CDR2 SVGIG (reference sequence). CDR3 sequence (DNA): TGTGCCTGGAGTCCCGGGACAGGGGACGAAAAACTGTTTTTT. This translates into CAWSPGTGDEKLFF.

The genes are TRBV14 and TRBJ1-2, with TRBD1 identical over 8 bases. V trimming: 5 bases; J trimming: 1 base; junction bases outside the gene matches: 6. CDR1 SGHDN and CDR2 FVKESK come from the germline V gene. The CDR3 contains 15 residues. DNA for the CDR3: TGTGCCAGCAGCAAGCGACAGGGGAGTAACTATGGCTACACCTTC. Translating it yields CASSKRQGSNYGYTF.

This chain joins TRBV11-2 and TRBJ2-3; TRBD2 might be the D (7 bases). Germline CDR1 is SGHAT and CDR2 is FQNNGV. V was trimmed by 1 base and J by 1 base, leaving 9 bases between them. The CDR3 sequence is 15 residues long. CDR3 DNA: TGTGCCAGCAGCTTAGGCGGGGGCCGCACAGATACGCAGTATTTT. It translates to CASSLGGGRTDTQYF.

This chain links TRBV14 with TRBJ1-3; D not certain. This CDR3 spans 17 amino acids. Germline loops: CDR1 SGHDN, CDR2 FVKESK. Trimming stripped 5 bases from V and 0 bases from J, with 17 bases between. CDR3 bases: TGTGCCAGCAGCGCCCCTGGGCAGTACGTCTCTGGAAACACCATATATTTT. The encoded protein is CASSAPGQYVSGNTIYF.

The gene calls are TRBV11-2 and TRBJ2-1; 12 bases are shared with TRBD2. The V and J ends lost 0 bases and 8 bases, in that order; junction bases with no gene match: 8. CDR1 and CDR2 (germline): SGHAT, FQNNGV. The CDR3 is 17 residues long. The CDR3 bases are TGTGCCAGCAGCTTAGATGAACTAGCGGGAGGAGCTTATGAGCAGTTCTTC. It encodes CASSLDELAGGAYEQFF. Full variable domain (missing parts from reference TRBV11-2 and TRBJ2-1): EAGVAQSPRYKIIEKRQSVAFWCNPISGHATLYWYQQILGQGPKLLIQFQNNGVVDDSQLPKDRFSAERLKGVDSTLKIQPAKLEDSAVYLCASSLDELAGGAYEQFFGPGTRLTVL.

DNA of the CDR3: TGTGCCTGGAGGTACGGGACTAGCGGGAGTGCCTACAATGAGCAGTTCTTC. Translating gives CAWRYGTSGSAYNEQFF. The rearrangement links TRBV30 to TRBJ2-1; TRBD2 agrees at 14 bases. The CDR3 spans 17 residues. The ends lost 3 bases at V and 2 bases at J; junction bases unmatched: 6. From germline, CDR1 is GTSNPN and CDR2 SVGIG (reference sequence).

The chain combines TRBV29-1 with TRBJ1-2; 8 bases map to TRBD1. J was trimmed by 3 bases and V by 7 bases; bases with no gene match: 1. The CDR3 is made up of 11 amino acids. Per germline, CDR1 SQVTM and CDR2 ANQGSEA. The CDR3 sequence: CSAGQDYGYTF. The DNA of the CDR3 is TGCAGCGCGGGACAGGACTATGGCTACACCTTC.

The CDR3 region is CASATGGAYNEQFF. The CDR3 DNA follows: TGCGCCAGCGCCACAGGGGGCGCTTACAATGAGCAGTTCTTC. V gene TRBV5-1 combines with J gene TRBJ2-1; TRBD1 agrees at 9 bases. With V trimmed by 7 bases and J by 4 bases, 6 bases remained unmatched. Germline V CDR1 and CDR2: SGHRS, YFSETQ. This CDR3 contains 14 residues.

The chain joins TRBV5-1 to TRBJ1-2; D is uncertain. Trimming removed 0 bases from V and 4 bases from J, with 13 bases in between. CDR1 and CDR2 from the germline V gene are SGHRS and YFSETQ. This CDR3 has 15 residues. CDR3 in amino acids: CASSLDTGSGYGYTF. The CDR3 DNA follows: TGCGCCAGCAGCTTGGATACGGGGTCCGGCTATGGCTACACCTTC.

This clone was picked up a small number of times. The V and J genes are TRBV5-5 and TRBJ1-3; 7 bases line up with TRBD1. Per germline, CDR1 SGHKS and CDR2 YYEKEE (reference sequence). CDR3 length: 15 residues. V lost 7 bases and J lost 2; bases outside the gene matches: 9. CDR3 nucleotides: TGTGCCAGCCGCCAGGACAGGACCCCTGGAAACACCATATATTTT. It yields the protein CASRQDRTPGNTIYF. The complete variable domain, with remaining parts taken from reference TRBV5-5 and TRBJ1-3, reads DAGVTQSPTHLIKTRGQQVTLRCSPISGHKSVSWYQQVLGQGPQFIFQYYEKEERGRGNFPDRFSARQFPNYSSELNVNALLLGDSALYLCASRQDRTPGNTIYFGEGSWLTVV.

The rearrangement uses TRBV7-6 and TRBJ1-5; D may be TRBD1 (6 bases). Per germline, CDR1 SGHVS and CDR2 FNYEAQ. The CDR3 runs to 17 residues. Trimming pared 5 bases from V and 0 bases from J, leaving 17 bases between. CDR3 in amino acids: CASSAGDPGDSNQPQHF. The DNA of the CDR3 is TGTGCCAGCAGCGCAGGGGACCCCGGCGATAGCAATCAGCCCCAGCATTTT.

The chain combines TRBV24-1 with TRBJ1-2; TRBD1 might be the D (5 bases). V gave up 1 base and J gave up 8 bases, with 13 bases separating them. The germline gives CDR1 KGHDR, CDR2 SFDVKD. The CDR3 runs 14 residues. CDR3 sequence: CATSDLWGWGGYTF. The CDR3 DNA follows: TGTGCCACCAGTGATTTATGGGGTTGGGGCGGCTACACCTTC.

The chain couples TRBV7-9 to TRBJ2-3; 9 bases line up with TRBD2. There are 17 residues in the CDR3. The V gene end was trimmed by 5 bases and the J gene end by 2 bases; junction bases not matched to a gene: 11. The germline gives CDR1 SEHNR, CDR2 FQNEAQ (reference sequence). CDR3: CASSPRGAGGPTDTQYF. CDR3 DNA: TGTGCCAGCAGCCCCCGGGGAGCGGGGGGCCCCACAGATACGCAGTATTTT.

The CDR3 DNA reads as TGTGCCAGCAGTCGAAACCCGGGACAAGGATATTCACCCCTCCACTTT. This translates into CASSRNPGQGYSPLHF. The chain joins TRBV6-6 to TRBJ1-6; D possibly corresponds to TRBD1 (6 bases). Germline V lookup: CDR1 MNHNY, CDR2 SVGAGI (reference sequence). Trimming stripped 5 bases from V and 8 bases from J, with 19 bases between. The CDR3 contains 16 residues.